The text below deals with one TCR beta chain. No antigen is known for it. This entry comes from a study of T cells after yellow fever vaccination. Study outcomes and limitations: Clones from primary vaccination mostly reappeared after the booster (less than 98% CD4, just over 85% CD8).

Trimming removed 5 bases at V and 11 bases at J, with 13 bases between. This CDR3 has 12 residues. Germline lookup yields CDR1 MNHEY and CDR2 SMNVEV (reference sequence). Using its own MiXCR run on the 5' RACE reads, TCRdb lists one record per CDR3 protein. This table has a few hundred thousand distinct CDR3 sequences, around 7% appearing once. This sequence joins TRBV27 and TRBJ2-1, with D perhaps being TRBD1 or TRBD2 (6 bases each). The sequence was obtained from a man between 18 and 29 years old who received the YFV17D yellow fever vaccine. The sequencing here drew on PBMCs, taken around 45 days after the first yellow fever vaccination. CDR3 DNA sequence: TGTGCCAGCAGTGGCGTGGGGGGCAAGCAGTTCTTC. Translated, it gives CASSGVGGKQFF.